Listed here is a single T cell receptor beta chain. What antigen it recognizes has not been identified. No base quality values were provided; no much bigger clone lies one nucleotide off. The library was prepared using PCR. Sequencing used an Illumina HiSeq 4000. High-throughput sequencing was used to profile the CDR3 region of the TCR beta-chain in every patient. The paper's processing steps were these. Drawing on CDR3 differences between clinicopathological groups, the researchers built a classifier meant to tell apart patients with distant-metastatic papillary thyroid cancer. The Shannon index was used to measure repertoire diversity, and the Morisita-Horn index was used to measure how similar tumor and blood repertoires were. TCRdb trimmed public reads at Q25 via fastp, called clones via MiXCR and kept in-frame beta chains. TCRdb, rather than the study authors, made the V and J calls. For this sample there are roughly 15,000 clones; approximately 29% appear just once. The ten largest clonotypes hold roughly 24% of the sample.

The data derive from a study of metastatic and nonmetastatic thyroid tumors (dated by TCRdb to 2020 to 2022). Context from the whole study: Repertoires from peripheral blood and from tumor or nodule tissue samples of malignant and benign thyroid patients were compared.

Its CDR3 holds 13 amino acids, cysteine through phenylalanine. Just CDR3 DNA is preserved here, 39 bases in frame from base 1. Trimming accounts for 0 bases at V and 14 bases at J, while the number of junction bases matched to no gene is 10. Taken from the germline V gene (reference sequence), the CDR1 and CDR2 loops are DFQATT and SNEGSKA. General findings and caveats noted by the study authors: TCR beta diversity was reported as significantly higher in malignant tumors than in benign nodules, in both blood and tumor samples.

No patient had received any treatment before thyroid surgery. Patient clinical samples collected from about 2011 to 2018 were retrospectively analysed using T-cell receptor beta sequencing. The sequencing input was tumor tissue. The sequence was obtained from a female donor with papillary thyroid cancer or a benign thyroid nodule (not recorded which). Some clones in this sample may be carry-over from other donors' samples. The V and J segments used are TRBV20-1 and TRBJ2-3, with 8 bases in between that match TRBD2. The DNA sequence is TGCAGTGCTAGAGATGCCCGGGGGGGGAGTGGGTATTTT. It translates to CSARDARGGSGYF.